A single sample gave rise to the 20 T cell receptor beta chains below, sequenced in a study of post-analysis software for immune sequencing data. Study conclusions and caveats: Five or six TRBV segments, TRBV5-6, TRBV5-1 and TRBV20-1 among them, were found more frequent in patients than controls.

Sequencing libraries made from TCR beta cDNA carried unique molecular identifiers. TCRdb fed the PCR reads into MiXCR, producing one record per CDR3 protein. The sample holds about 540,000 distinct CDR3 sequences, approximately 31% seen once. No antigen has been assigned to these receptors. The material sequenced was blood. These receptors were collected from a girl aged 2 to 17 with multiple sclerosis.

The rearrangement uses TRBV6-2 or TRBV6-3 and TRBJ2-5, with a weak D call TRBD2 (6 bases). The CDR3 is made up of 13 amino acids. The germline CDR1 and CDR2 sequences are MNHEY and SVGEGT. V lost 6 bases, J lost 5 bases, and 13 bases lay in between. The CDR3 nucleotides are TGTGCCAGCAGGAACGGGGGTCGGGAGACCCAGTACTTC. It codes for CASRNGGRETQYF.

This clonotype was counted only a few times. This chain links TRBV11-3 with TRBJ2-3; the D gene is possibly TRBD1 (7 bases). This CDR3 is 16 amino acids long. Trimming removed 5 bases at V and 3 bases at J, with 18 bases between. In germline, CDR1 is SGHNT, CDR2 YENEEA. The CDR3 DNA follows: TGTGCCAGCAGCAAGCGTACTCAGGGGGGAACAGATACGCAGTATTTT. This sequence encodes CASSKRTQGGTDTQYF.

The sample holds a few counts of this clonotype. This CDR3 is CASSDHLEPNQPQHF. CDR3 nucleotides: TGCGCCAGCAGTGACCACTTAGAACCCAATCAGCCCCAGCATTTT. V gene TRBV10-1 combines with J gene TRBJ1-5; D unclear. Germline CDR1 WNHNN, CDR2 SYGVQD (reference sequence). Trimming pared 3 bases from V and 3 bases from J, leaving 12 bases between. The CDR3 is 15 amino acids.

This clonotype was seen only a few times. CDR3 residues: CASTVPGLARDIQYF. CDR3 in DNA: TGTGCCAGCACTGTACCGGGACTAGCTCGAGACATTCAGTACTTC. The V call is TRBV6-2 or TRBV6-3, the J call TRBJ2-4, with 9 nucleotides matching TRBD2. Germline loops: CDR1 MNHEY, CDR2 SVGEGT. J gave up 8 bases and V 7 bases, and 12 bases lay outside the gene matches. This CDR3 is 15 amino acids long.

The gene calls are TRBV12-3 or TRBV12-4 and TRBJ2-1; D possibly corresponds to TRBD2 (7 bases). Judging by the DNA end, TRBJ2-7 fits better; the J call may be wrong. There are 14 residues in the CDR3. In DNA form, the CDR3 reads TGTGCCAGCAGTCCGGGGGGCGCATACAATGAGCAGTACTTC. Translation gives CASSPGGAYNEQYF.

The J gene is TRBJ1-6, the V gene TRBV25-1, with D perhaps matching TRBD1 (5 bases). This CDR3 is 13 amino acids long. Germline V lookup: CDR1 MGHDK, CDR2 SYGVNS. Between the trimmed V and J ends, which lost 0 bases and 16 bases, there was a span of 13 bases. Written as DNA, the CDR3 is TGTGCCAGCAGTGAATATTTGGCAGGGCTACTCCACTTT. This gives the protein CASSEYLAGLLHF.

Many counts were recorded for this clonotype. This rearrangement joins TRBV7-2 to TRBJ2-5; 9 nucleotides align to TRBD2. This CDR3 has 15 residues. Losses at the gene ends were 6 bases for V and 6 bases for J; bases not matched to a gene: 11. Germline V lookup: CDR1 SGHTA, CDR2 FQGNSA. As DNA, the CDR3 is TGTGCCAGCAGTGAGGATAGCGGGGGATCGAAGACCCAGTACTTC. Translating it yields CASSEDSGGSKTQYF.

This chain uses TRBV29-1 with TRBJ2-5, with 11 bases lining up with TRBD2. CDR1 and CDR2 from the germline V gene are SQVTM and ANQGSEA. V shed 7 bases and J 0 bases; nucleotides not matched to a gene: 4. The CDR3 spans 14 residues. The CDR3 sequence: CSAYSGGDQETQYF. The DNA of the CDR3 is TGCAGCGCTTATAGCGGGGGGGACCAAGAGACCCAGTACTTC.

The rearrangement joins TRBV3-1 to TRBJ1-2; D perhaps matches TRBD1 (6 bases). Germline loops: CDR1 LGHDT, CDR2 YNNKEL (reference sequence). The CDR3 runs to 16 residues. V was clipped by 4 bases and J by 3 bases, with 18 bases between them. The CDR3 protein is CASSPFAGGADYGYTF. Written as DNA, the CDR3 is TGTGCCAGCAGCCCCTTTGCCGGGGGCGCGGACTATGGCTACACCTTC.

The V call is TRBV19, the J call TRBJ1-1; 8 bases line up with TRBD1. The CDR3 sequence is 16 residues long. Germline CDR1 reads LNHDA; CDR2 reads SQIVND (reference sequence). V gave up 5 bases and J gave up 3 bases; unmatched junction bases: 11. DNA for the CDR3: TGTGCCAGTAGTTCCCAAGCCGGGACAGGCCACACTGAAGCTTTCTTT. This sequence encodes CASSSQAGTGHTEAFF.

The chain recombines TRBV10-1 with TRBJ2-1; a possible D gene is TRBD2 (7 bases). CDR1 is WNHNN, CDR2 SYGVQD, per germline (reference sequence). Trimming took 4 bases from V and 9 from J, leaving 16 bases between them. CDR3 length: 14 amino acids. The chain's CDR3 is CASSGQGRDGEQFF. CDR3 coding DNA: TGCGCCAGCAGTGGGCAGGGGAGGGACGGTGAGCAGTTCTTC.

CDR3 region: CATSRWRTGNTEAFF. The CDR3 DNA is TGTGCCACCAGCAGATGGAGGACAGGGAACACTGAAGCTTTCTTT. The rearrangement joins TRBV15 to TRBJ1-1; 7 bases line up with TRBD1. The CDR3 is made up of 15 amino acids. CDR1 is LNHNV and CDR2 is YYDKDF in the germline V gene (reference sequence). Trimming took 2 bases from V and 1 from J; bases not matched to a gene: 4.

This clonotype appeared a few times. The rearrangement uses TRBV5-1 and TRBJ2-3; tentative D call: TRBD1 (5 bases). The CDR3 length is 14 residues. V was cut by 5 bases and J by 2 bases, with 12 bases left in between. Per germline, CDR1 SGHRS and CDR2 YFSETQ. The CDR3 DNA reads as TGCGCCAGCAGTCTCGGACATCCCACAGATACGCAGTATTTT. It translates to CASSLGHPTDTQYF.

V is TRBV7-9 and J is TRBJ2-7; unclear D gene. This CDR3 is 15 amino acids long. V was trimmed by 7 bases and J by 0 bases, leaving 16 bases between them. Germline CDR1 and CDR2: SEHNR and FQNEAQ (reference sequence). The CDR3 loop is CASTSPGLSSYEQYF. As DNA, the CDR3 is TGTGCCAGCACCTCACCAGGCTTAAGCTCCTACGAGCAGTACTTC.

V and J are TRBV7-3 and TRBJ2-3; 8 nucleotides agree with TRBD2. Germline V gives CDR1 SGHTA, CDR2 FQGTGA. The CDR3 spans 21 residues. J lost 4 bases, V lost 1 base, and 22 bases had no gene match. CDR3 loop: CASSLRPPSGGEPFSADTQYF. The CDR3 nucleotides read TGTGCCAGCAGCTTAAGGCCCCCCAGCGGGGGAGAACCTTTCTCCGCAGATACGCAGTATTTT.

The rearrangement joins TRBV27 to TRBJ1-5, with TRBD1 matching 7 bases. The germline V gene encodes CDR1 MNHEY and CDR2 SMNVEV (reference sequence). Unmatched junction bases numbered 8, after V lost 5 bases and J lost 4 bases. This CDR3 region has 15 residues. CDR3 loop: CASSPRQGSNQPQHF. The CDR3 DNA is TGTGCCAGCAGTCCTAGACAGGGTTCGAATCAGCCCCAGCATTTT.

CDR3 DNA: TGCAGTGCTAGCCGGGATACTGGGGCCAACGTCCTGACTTTC. Translated, it gives CSASRDTGANVLTF. This chain connects TRBV20-1 to TRBJ2-6, with TRBD2 as a possible D gene (5 bases). V lost 3 bases and J 2 bases, leaving 8 bases between the germline ends. The germline CDR1 and CDR2 sequences are DFQATT and SNEGSKA (reference sequence). The CDR3 runs to 14 residues.

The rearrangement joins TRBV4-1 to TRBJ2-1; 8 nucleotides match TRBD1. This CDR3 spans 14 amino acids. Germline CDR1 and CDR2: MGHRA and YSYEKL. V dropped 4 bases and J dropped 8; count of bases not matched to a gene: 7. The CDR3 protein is CASSPGGEGDEQFF. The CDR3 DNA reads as TGCGCCAGCAGCCCAGGGGGCGAAGGCGATGAGCAGTTCTTC.

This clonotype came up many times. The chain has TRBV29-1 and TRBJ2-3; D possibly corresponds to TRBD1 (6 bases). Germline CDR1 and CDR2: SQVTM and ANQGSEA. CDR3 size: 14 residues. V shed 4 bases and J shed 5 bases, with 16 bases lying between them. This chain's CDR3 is CSVGTALYRDTQYF. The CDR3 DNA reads TGCAGCGTTGGGACAGCGCTCTATCGAGATACGCAGTATTTT.

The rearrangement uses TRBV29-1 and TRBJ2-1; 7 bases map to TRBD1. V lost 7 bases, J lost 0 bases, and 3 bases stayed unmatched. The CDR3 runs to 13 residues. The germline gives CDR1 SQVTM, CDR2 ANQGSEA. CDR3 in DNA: TGCAGCGAAGCAGGGGGCTCCTACAATGAGCAGTTCTTC. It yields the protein CSEAGGSYNEQFF.